Each of the 9 T cell receptor beta chains below was sequenced from the same sample in a study of CD8 T cells in Susac syndrome. Roughly 0.45 to 1 ug RNA was reverse transcribed with random hexamers. From the immunoSEQ multiplex PCR reads, TCRdb called clonotypes with MiXCR, one entry per CDR3 protein. This table has approximately 180,000 distinct CDR3 sequences, 90% to 95% appearing once. Sequenced input: CD4+ T cells from PBMCs. Receptor source: a human donor with Susac syndrome.

The chain recombines TRBV9 with TRBJ2-7; D is perhaps TRBD1 or TRBD2 (6 bases each). The CDR3 loop spans 16 amino acids. Germline V gene sequence: CDR1 SGDLS, CDR2 YYNGEE. V was clipped by 1 base and J by 2 bases, with 16 bases between them. DNA of the CDR3: TGTGCCAGCAGCGTATCTTCGGGGGCTGAAGCCTACGAGCAGTACTTC. Its translation is CASSVSSGAEAYEQYF.

The gene calls are TRBV18 and TRBJ1-5; TRBD1 matches 7 bases. From germline, CDR1 is KGHSH and CDR2 LQKENI. The CDR3 is made up of 15 amino acids. The J segment lost 4 bases and the V segment lost 2 bases, leaving 5 bases of the junction unmatched. CDR3 DNA sequence: TGTGCCAGCTCACCAACTACAGGGGTGAATCAGCCCCAGCATTTT. It codes for CASSPTTGVNQPQHF.

The gene calls are TRBV29-1 and TRBJ2-1; 9 bases match TRBD1. CDR3 length equals 12 residues. Per germline, CDR1 SQVTM and CDR2 ANQGSEA. Losses at the gene ends were 1 base for V and 15 bases for J; bases not matched to a gene: 7. CDR3 in DNA: TGCAGCGTTGAAGTGACAGGGGGAGGTATGTTCTTC. It codes for CSVEVTGGGMFF.

The chain employs TRBV20-1 and TRBJ2-7; TRBD2 matches 9 bases. The ends lost 3 bases at V and 4 bases at J; junction bases unmatched: 7. Germline-derived CDR1 and CDR2 are DFQATT and SNEGSKA (reference sequence). The CDR3 spans 14 residues. CDR3 DNA sequence: TGCAGTGCTAGGATAGCGGGAGTCCGGTACGAGCAGTACTTC. Its protein product is CSARIAGVRYEQYF.

The J gene is TRBJ2-1, the V gene TRBV7-2; D is uncertain. The CDR3 is 14 residues long. Trimming removed 5 bases at V and 5 bases at J, with 13 bases between. Germline-derived CDR1 and CDR2 are SGHTA and FQGNSA. Here the CDR3 DNA reads TGTGCCAGCAGCCGTCCAACGGTCAACAATGAGCAGTTCTTC. As protein: CASSRPTVNNEQFF. Supplemented by reference TRBV7-2 and TRBJ2-1, the full variable domain reads GAGVSQSPSNKVTEKGKDVELRCDPISGHTALYWYRQSLGQGLEFLIYFQGNSAPDKSGLPSDRFSAERTGGSVSTLTIQRTQQEDSAVYLCASSRPTVNNEQFFGPGTRLTVL.

The chain links TRBV7-2 to TRBJ2-1; D might be TRBD2 (6 bases). The V gene lost 4 bases and the J gene lost 0 bases, with 13 bases spanning the gap. From germline, CDR1 is SGHTA and CDR2 FQGNSA. The CDR3 covers 16 residues. The CDR3 sequence: CASSSRRGSSYNEQFF. CDR3 nucleotide sequence: TGTGCCAGCAGCTCGAGGAGGGGAAGCTCCTACAATGAGCAGTTCTTC.

Only one count was recorded for this clonotype. The chain is built from TRBV29-1 and TRBJ2-5, with D unresolved. Germline CDR1 SQVTM, CDR2 ANQGSEA. The CDR3 spans 12 residues. V lost 4 bases to trimming and J lost 3 bases, with 9 bases between them. CDR3 sequence (DNA): TGCAGCGTTGTGCTGGGTGAAGAGACCCAGTACTTC. It encodes CSVVLGEETQYF.

The table lists this clonotype with a count of one. The chain links TRBV28 to TRBJ2-7; D not resolved. The CDR3 has 12 amino acids. With 5 bases removed from V and 5 bases from J, the gap between germline ends came to 10 bases. Germline lookup yields CDR1 MDHEN and CDR2 SYDVKM. The CDR3 protein is CASSQLEDEQYF. DNA of the CDR3: TGTGCCAGCAGTCAGCTAGAGGACGAGCAGTACTTC.

CDR3 protein: CASSLMSGSNYGYTF. The DNA of the CDR3 is TGCGCCAGCAGCCTAATGTCCGGGAGTAACTATGGCTACACCTTC. The V gene is TRBV4-1, the J gene TRBJ1-2; D remains unclear. V dropped 4 bases and J dropped 1 base, with 13 bases sitting between them. From germline, CDR1 is MGHRA and CDR2 YSYEKL. The CDR3 has 15 residues.